One and the same sample provided the 25 T cell receptor beta chains below, sequenced in a study of blood T cell repertoires in COVID-19. The method was immunoSEQ multiplex PCR; TCRdb's version includes in-frame clones alone and lacks a portion of them. The repertoire holds under 150,000 clones, with 75% to 90% as singletons. Sequencing used peripheral blood. All receptors come from a woman in her fifties or sixties with acute or convalescent COVID-19.

The chain employs TRBV2 and TRBJ2-3; 8 positions agree with TRBD1. The germline V gene has CDR1 SNHLY and CDR2 FYNNEI. The ends lost 9 bases at V and 0 bases at J; junction bases unmatched: 11. The CDR3 contains 16 residues. Here the CDR3 DNA reads TGTGCCAGGGCTACGGGACAGGCGTATAGCACAGATACGCAGTATTTT. Translated: CARATGQAYSTDTQYF.

The chain employs TRBV27 and TRBJ1-4; D is perhaps TRBD1 (5 bases). The CDR3 covers 15 residues. V was pared by 6 bases and J by 6 bases, with 17 bases between. Per germline, CDR1 MNHEY and CDR2 SMNVEV (reference sequence). The CDR3 region has the DNA TGTGCCAGCAGCCAAAAGGGGCGGAGGGATGAAAAACTGTTTTTT. Residues: CASSQKGRRDEKLFF.

The chain is built from TRBV12-3 or TRBV12-4 and TRBJ1-5, with D unclear. This CDR3 contains 13 residues. Trimming took off 7 bases at V and 11 bases at J, with 18 bases between the two ends. The CDR3 nucleotides are TGTGCCAGCACCATCGTCGGAGCAAAGGCCCAGCATTTT. Encoded protein: CASTIVGAKAQHF.

The V and J genes are TRBV7-6 and TRBJ1-1; 9 bases line up with TRBD1. The V and J ends lost 5 bases and 6 bases, in that order; junction bases with no gene match: 16. CDR1 is SGHVS and CDR2 is FNYEAQ in the germline V gene. CDR3 size: 17 residues. CDR3 loop: CASSPVRDRVFGPEAFF. Here the CDR3 DNA reads TGTGCCAGCAGCCCCGTCCGGGACAGGGTTTTTGGGCCTGAAGCTTTCTTT.

CDR3 coding DNA: TGTGCCAGCAGCCTCAGACCTAGGGACACCAACACTGAAGCTTTCTTT. Translating gives CASSLRPRDTNTEAFF. The genes are TRBV7-2 and TRBJ1-1; TRBD1 is a possible D gene (6 bases). The CDR3 consists of 16 residues. Trimming cost V 5 bases and J 2 bases, with 18 bases left between them. Germline CDR1 SGHTA, CDR2 FQGNSA.

This chain uses TRBV29-1 with TRBJ2-1, with TRBD2 identical over 10 bases. The CDR3 length is 13 residues. The germline V gene encodes CDR1 SQVTM and CDR2 ANQGSEA. V shed 7 bases, J shed 9 bases, and the junction held 9 bases outside the gene matches. CDR3 residues: CSAKRTSGAEQFF. The CDR3 DNA follows: TGCAGCGCTAAGCGGACTAGCGGAGCTGAGCAGTTCTTC.

The CDR3 nucleotides read TGTGCCAGCAGGACTTTAAATCAGCCCCAGCATTTT. Translating gives CASRTLNQPQHF. The V call is TRBV28, the J call TRBJ1-5, with D uncertain. Germline CDR1 reads MDHEN; CDR2 reads SYDVKM. Trimming removed 6 bases from V and 4 bases from J, with 7 bases in between. The CDR3 is 12 amino acids.

The J gene is TRBJ2-7, the V gene TRBV30, with D maybe TRBD2 (5 bases). This CDR3 contains 14 residues. Trimming removed 4 bases at V and 4 bases at J, with 17 bases between. Germline loops: CDR1 GTSNPN, CDR2 SVGIG (reference sequence). In DNA, the CDR3 is TGTGCCTGGACCTTGGACTTATCGAAATACGAGCAGTACTTC. Translation: CAWTLDLSKYEQYF.

The genes are TRBV20-1 and TRBJ1-5, with no clear D. Trimming stripped 3 bases from V and 7 bases from J, with 16 bases between. The CDR3 has 14 residues. Germline V lookup: CDR1 DFQATT, CDR2 SNEGSKA (reference sequence). CDR3 protein: CSASLASGGQPQHF. CDR3 DNA sequence: TGCAGTGCTAGTTTGGCGTCGGGAGGGCAGCCCCAGCATTTT.

The chain carries TRBV28 and TRBJ2-7; D remains unclear. CDR1 and CDR2 (germline): MDHEN, SYDVKM. V gave up 7 bases and J gave up 4 bases, with 14 bases separating them. The CDR3 runs 13 residues. CDR3 DNA: TGTGCCAGCACCCCTCCCTTCGGGTACGAGCAGTACTTC. Translating it yields CASTPPFGYEQYF.

The chain couples TRBV5-4 to TRBJ1-1, with D uncertain. The germline CDR1 and CDR2 sequences are SGHNT and YYREEE (reference sequence). The CDR3 totals 12 residues. The V end lost 5 bases, the J end lost 5 bases, and 10 bases lay between the germline ends. The CDR3 loop reads CASSSPGTEAFF. The CDR3 nucleotides read TGTGCCAGCAGTAGTCCGGGGACTGAAGCTTTCTTT.

The CDR3 DNA reads as TGCGCCAGCAGCCTTTCCCCAGGGCCCTCTGGAAACACCATATATTTT. This translates into CASSLSPGPSGNTIYF. The chain joins TRBV4-1 to TRBJ1-3; the D gene is possibly TRBD1 (5 bases). This CDR3 contains 16 residues. Trimming took 4 bases from V and 0 from J, leaving 13 bases between them. CDR1 is MGHRA and CDR2 is YSYEKL in the germline V gene.

V usage is TRBV19 and J usage is TRBJ1-6, with 7 positions matching TRBD1. Germline V gene data show CDR1 as LNHDA and CDR2 as SQIVND (reference sequence). V shed 7 bases and J 5 bases; nucleotides not matched to a gene: 5. CDR3 size: 14 residues. The CDR3 DNA sequence: TGTGCCAGTAACAGGGGAAGTAATAATTCACCCCTCCACTTT. It is translated as CASNRGSNNSPLHF.

The chain has TRBV9 and TRBJ2-3; 8 positions agree with TRBD2. Trimming at V came to 3 bases and at J to 1 base, leaving 4 bases not matched to a gene. This CDR3 is built from 15 residues. Germline V gene sequence: CDR1 SGDLS, CDR2 YYNGEE. In DNA form, the CDR3 reads TGTGCCAGCAGCGGACCGGGGGGGCGCACAGATACGCAGTATTTT. This encodes CASSGPGGRTDTQYF.

The chain joins TRBV2 to TRBJ2-7; a weak D match, TRBD2 (7 bases). The length of the CDR3 is 12 residues. V was trimmed by 7 bases and J by 6 bases, leaving 13 bases between them. The V gene's germline CDR1 is SNHLY and CDR2 FYNNEI. The CDR3 DNA sequence: TGTGCCAGCACCGAGGGGGGGTTCGAGCAGTACTTC. It is translated as CASTEGGFEQYF.

The chain links TRBV19 to TRBJ1-4; 11 positions match TRBD1. Trimming cost V 3 bases and J 8 bases; bases outside gene matches: 8. The CDR3 runs 16 residues. CDR1 and CDR2 (germline): LNHDA, SQIVND (reference sequence). CDR3 amino acids: CASSMTPGTGGEKLFF. CDR3 nucleotides: TGTGCCAGTAGTATGACTCCGGGGACAGGGGGAGAAAAACTGTTTTTT.

The rearrangement links TRBV5-4 to TRBJ2-5, with TRBD2 matching 10 bases. This CDR3 has 15 residues. The germline gives CDR1 SGHNT, CDR2 YYREEE (reference sequence). Germline trimming cut 4 bases from V and 0 bases from J; bases unmatched to any gene: 3. The DNA for the CDR3 is TGTGCCAGCAGCCAGCGGGGGGGGTACCAAGAGACCCAGTACTTC. This codes for CASSQRGGYQETQYF.

The V gene is TRBV25-1, the J gene TRBJ2-1; D not certain. V was pared by 4 bases and J by 7 bases, with 11 bases between. Per the germline V gene, CDR1 is MGHDK and CDR2 is SYGVNS. CDR3 length equals 13 residues. The CDR3: CASSVFGTNEQFF. The CDR3 DNA follows: TGTGCCAGCAGTGTGTTTGGCACGAATGAGCAGTTCTTC.

The J gene is TRBJ2-2, the V gene TRBV19; 9 positions match TRBD2. The CDR3 length is 15 residues. Trimming cost V 3 bases and J 7 bases; bases outside gene matches: 6. Germline CDR1 LNHDA, CDR2 SQIVND (reference sequence). In DNA form, the CDR3 reads TGTGCCAGTAGTATTGGCGGGGGGGCTTACGGGGAGCTGTTTTTT. This codes for CASSIGGGAYGELFF.

This chain connects TRBV11-2 to TRBJ2-7; 9 bases are a match to TRBD1. This CDR3 is built from 14 residues. Trimming cost V 8 bases and J 0 bases; bases outside gene matches: 5. Germline values: CDR1 SGHAT, CDR2 FQNNGV. The CDR3 DNA is TGTGCCAGCTCGGACAGGGGCCCCTCCTACGAGCAGTACTTC. Protein sequence: CASSDRGPSYEQYF.

The chain employs TRBV19 and TRBJ2-1; TRBD2 matches 8 bases. V shed 1 base, J shed 8 bases, and the junction held 10 bases outside the gene matches. Per germline, CDR1 LNHDA and CDR2 SQIVND (reference sequence). This CDR3 has 16 amino acids. CDR3 nucleotides: TGTGCCAGTAGTATAGGTTTCAGGACTAGCCCGGATGAGCAGTTCTTC. It translates to CASSIGFRTSPDEQFF.

This clone came up a few times. This sequence joins TRBV2 and TRBJ2-7, with D hard to call. Germline CDR1 and CDR2: SNHLY and FYNNEI. The CDR3 loop spans 11 amino acids. Trimming pared 4 bases from V and 6 bases from J, leaving 7 bases between. The CDR3 sequence: CASSVVSEQYF. The CDR3 coding sequence is TGTGCCAGCAGTGTCGTATCCGAGCAGTACTTC.

V gene TRBV7-2 combines with J gene TRBJ2-5; the D gene is possibly TRBD1 (8 bases). This CDR3 has 14 amino acids. Germline V gene sequence: CDR1 SGHTA, CDR2 FQGNSA. V lost 6 bases to trimming and J lost 4 bases, with 15 bases between them. The CDR3 DNA sequence: TGTGCCAGCAGGTTTACAGGGGGGGGAGAGACCCAGTACTTC. It yields the protein CASRFTGGGETQYF.

The chain has TRBV25-1 and TRBJ1-6, with D hard to call. The V end lost 1 base, the J end lost 15 bases, and 10 bases lay between the germline ends. CDR1 and CDR2 (germline): MGHDK, SYGVNS. This CDR3 region has 12 residues. This CDR3 is CASSESSPGLHF. For the CDR3, the DNA is TGTGCCAGCAGTGAATCGTCCCCGGGCCTCCACTTT.

The chain carries TRBV14 and TRBJ2-2, with 8 nucleotides matching TRBD1. Germline assignment: CDR1 SGHDN and CDR2 FVKESK. The CDR3 is 16 amino acids. V lost 0 bases and J lost 6; bases outside the gene matches: 6. The CDR3 spells CASSQEGAGGSGELFF. The DNA of the CDR3 is TGTGCCAGCAGCCAAGAAGGGGCAGGGGGCTCCGGGGAGCTGTTTTTT.